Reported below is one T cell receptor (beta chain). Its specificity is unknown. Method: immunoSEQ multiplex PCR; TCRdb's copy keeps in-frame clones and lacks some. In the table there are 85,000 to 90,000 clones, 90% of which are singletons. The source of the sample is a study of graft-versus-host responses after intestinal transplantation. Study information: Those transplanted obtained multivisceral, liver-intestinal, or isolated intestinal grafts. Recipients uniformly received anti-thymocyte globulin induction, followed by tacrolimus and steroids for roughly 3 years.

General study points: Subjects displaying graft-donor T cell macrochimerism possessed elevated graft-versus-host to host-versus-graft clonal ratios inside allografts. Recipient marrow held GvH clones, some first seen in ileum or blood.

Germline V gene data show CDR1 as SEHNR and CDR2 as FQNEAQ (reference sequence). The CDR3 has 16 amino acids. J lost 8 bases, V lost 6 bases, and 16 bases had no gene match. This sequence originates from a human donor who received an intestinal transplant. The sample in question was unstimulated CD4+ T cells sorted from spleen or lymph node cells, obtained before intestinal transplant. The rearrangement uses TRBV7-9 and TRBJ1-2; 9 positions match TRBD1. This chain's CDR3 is CASSSSGQGISRGYTF. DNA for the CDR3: TGTGCCAGCAGTTCCTCCGGACAGGGGATATCACGGGGCTACACCTTC.